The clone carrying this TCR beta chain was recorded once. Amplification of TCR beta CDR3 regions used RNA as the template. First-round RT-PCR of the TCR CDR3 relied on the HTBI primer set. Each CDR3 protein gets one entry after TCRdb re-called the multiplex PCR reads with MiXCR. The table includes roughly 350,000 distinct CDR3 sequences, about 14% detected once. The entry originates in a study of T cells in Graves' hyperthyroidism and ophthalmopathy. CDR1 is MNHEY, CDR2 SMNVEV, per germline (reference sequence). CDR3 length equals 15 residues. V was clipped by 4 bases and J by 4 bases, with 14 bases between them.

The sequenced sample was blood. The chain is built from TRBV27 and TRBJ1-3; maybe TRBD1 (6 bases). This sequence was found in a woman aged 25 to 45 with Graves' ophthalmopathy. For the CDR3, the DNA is TGTGCCAGCAGTTCCCGGGGGGCATACGGAAACACCATATATTTT. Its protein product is CASSSRGAYGNTIYF.